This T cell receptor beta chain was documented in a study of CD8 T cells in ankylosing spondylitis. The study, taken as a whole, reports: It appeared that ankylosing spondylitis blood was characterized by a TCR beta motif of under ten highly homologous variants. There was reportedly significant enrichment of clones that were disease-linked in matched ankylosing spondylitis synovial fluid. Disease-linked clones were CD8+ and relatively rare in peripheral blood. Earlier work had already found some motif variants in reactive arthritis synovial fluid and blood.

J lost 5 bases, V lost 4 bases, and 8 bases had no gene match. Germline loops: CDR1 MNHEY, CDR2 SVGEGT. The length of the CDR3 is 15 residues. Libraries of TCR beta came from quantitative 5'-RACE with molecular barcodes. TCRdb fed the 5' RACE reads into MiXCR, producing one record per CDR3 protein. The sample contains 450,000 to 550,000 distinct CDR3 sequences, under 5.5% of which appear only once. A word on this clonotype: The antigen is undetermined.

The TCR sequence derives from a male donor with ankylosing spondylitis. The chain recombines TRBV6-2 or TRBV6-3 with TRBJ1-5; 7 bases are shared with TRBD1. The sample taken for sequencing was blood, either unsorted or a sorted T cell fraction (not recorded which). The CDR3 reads CASSWTGFSYQPQHF. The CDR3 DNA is TGTGCCAGCAGTTGGACAGGCTTTTCTTATCAGCCCCAGCATTTT.